This TCR beta chain was captured by sequencing in a study of T cell changes during pregnancy in multiple sclerosis. The V gene end was trimmed by 3 bases and the J gene end by 1 base; junction bases not matched to a gene: 3. Germline CDR1 SNHLY, CDR2 FYNNEI. The CDR3 runs to 14 residues. The repertoire was sequenced with immunoSEQ multiplex PCR; TCRdb's copy has only in-frame clones and lacks some. The sample consists of tens of thousands of clones, 90% to 95% of them appearing once. The source is a female donor with multiple sclerosis, enrolled in a pregnancy study. The sequencing used peripheral blood, collected in the third trimester of pregnancy. The chain joins TRBV2 to TRBJ2-7, with 7 bases aligning to TRBD1. CDR3 sequence: CASSERQGSYEQYF. CDR3 nucleotide sequence: TGTGCCAGCAGTGAGAGACAGGGTTCCTACGAGCAGTACTTC.